The rows below give T cell receptor beta chains drawn from one sample of a study of T cell changes during pregnancy in multiple sclerosis. The data were produced by immunoSEQ multiplex PCR, yet TCRdb's version contains in-frame clones alone and is incomplete. Of tens of thousands of clones listed, about 90% were seen once; the top ten hold about 2.7%. The starting material was peripheral blood, obtained in the second trimester of pregnancy. The receptors were gathered from a female donor in good health, enrolled as a control in a pregnancy study. Both conserved end residues are part of each CDR3. Expanded clones get a size class; other rows say once, few or many, or leave the size out.

J gene	V gene	clone size	CDR3 protein
TRBJ2-5	TRBV5-1	NA	CASSSQGAAETQYF
TRBJ2-2	TRBV7-9	NA	CASSWRTSGERGELFF
TRBJ2-7	TRBV18	NA	CASSPWEGYEQYF
TRBJ2-1	TRBV20-1	NA	CSLLDNEQFF
TRBJ1-2	TRBV29-1	NA	CSVDSGQGYGYTF
TRBJ1-5	TRBV4-1	NA	CASSQNSAGESQPQHF
TRBJ1-1	TRBV19	NA	CASRDRVTNTEAFF
TRBJ2-5	TRBV4-2	NA	CASSQGRGTLKETQYF
TRBJ2-7	TRBV27	NA	CASSPGSGSYEQYF
TRBJ2-5	TRBV5-4	NA	CASSLQGAGETQYF
TRBJ2-3	TRBV6-5	NA	CASSSTDTSTDTQYF
TRBJ2-5	TRBV9	once	CASSPGLAEWETQYF
TRBJ2-6	TRBV11-2	NA	CASSLGARGPVLGANVLTF
TRBJ2-3	TRBV2	NA	CASGREQTGYMKQYF
TRBJ2-7	TRBV10-2	NA	CASSDRGGYEQYF
TRBJ2-7	TRBV7-9	NA	CASSLTGQGRYEQYF
TRBJ1-1	TRBV14	NA	CASSQDPPGTVTNTEAFF
TRBJ1-2	TRBV7-8	once	CASSRPYLDGDYLFEGYTF
TRBJ2-5	TRBV27	NA	CASSRSRGETQYF
TRBJ2-1	TRBV10-1	NA	CASSERDNDSYNEQFF
TRBJ1-2	TRBV6-1	NA	CASSEAGVGYTF
TRBJ2-7	TRBV2	NA	CASILRAGGPAEQYF
TRBJ1-2	TRBV30	NA	CAWSAIEHGGYTF
TRBJ1-4	TRBV6-1	NA	CASSGFGIYNEKLFF
TRBJ2-7	TRBV5-1	NA	CASRLGQAYEQYF
TRBJ2-7	TRBV18	NA	CASSLARDRAFF
TRBJ2-2	TRBV7-3	NA	CASSLTSASTHGYGELFF
TRBJ2-3	TRBV11-1	NA	CASSLAPTGAGDADTQYF
TRBJ2-3	TRBV5-1	NA	CASSQDRGSIGTQYF
TRBJ2-6	TRBV19	few	CASNDRASGANVLTF
TRBJ1-1	TRBV6-5	NA	CATGNGNGAFF
TRBJ2-1	TRBV6-5	NA	CASSYSNRGTHNEQFF
TRBJ2-1	TRBV5-4	NA	CASSFSGSRTPNEQFF
TRBJ2-2	TRBV5-1	NA	CASSLVGFPAEELFF
TRBJ2-3	TRBV4-2	NA	CASSQGATDTQYF
TRBJ2-1	TRBV2	NA	CASDRDYNEQFF
TRBJ2-3	TRBV30	NA	CAWTGGAGGHTDTQYF
TRBJ2-7	TRBV5-1	NA	CASSFQGQGSYEQYF
TRBJ2-1	TRBV4-1	NA	CASSQGQGPYNEQFF
TRBJ1-4	TRBV29-1	NA	CSVEEGGGLQRELFF
TRBJ1-2	TRBV25-1	NA	CASSESSRFYGYTF
TRBJ1-1	TRBV7-2	NA	CASSLVGTGGGLNTEAFF
TRBJ2-4	TRBV6-5	NA	CASGGGLAANRIQYF
TRBJ2-3	TRBV7-9	NA	CASSLAIGTGAADTQYF